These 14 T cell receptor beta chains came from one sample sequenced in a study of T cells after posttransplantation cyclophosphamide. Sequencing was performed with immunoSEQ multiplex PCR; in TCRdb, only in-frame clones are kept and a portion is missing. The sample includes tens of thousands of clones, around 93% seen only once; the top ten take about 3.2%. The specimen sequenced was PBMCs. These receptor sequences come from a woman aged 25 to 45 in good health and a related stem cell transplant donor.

The CDR3, as DNA: TGTGCCAGCAGCTTAGGTCACAGCCGCTCTGGAAACACCATATATTTT. Protein product: CASSLGHSRSGNTIYF. This chain links TRBV7-2 with TRBJ1-3; D is undetermined. Trimming cost V 1 base and J 0 bases, with 10 bases left between them. CDR3 size: 16 residues. Looked up from germline, CDR1 is SGHTA and CDR2 is FQGNSA.

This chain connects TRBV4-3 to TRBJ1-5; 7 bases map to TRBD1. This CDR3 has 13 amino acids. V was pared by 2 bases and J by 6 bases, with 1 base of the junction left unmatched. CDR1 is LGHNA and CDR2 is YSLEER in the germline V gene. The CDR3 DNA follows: TGCGCCAGCAGCCAAAACAGGGGTCAGCCCCAGCATTTT. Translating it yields CASSQNRGQPQHF.

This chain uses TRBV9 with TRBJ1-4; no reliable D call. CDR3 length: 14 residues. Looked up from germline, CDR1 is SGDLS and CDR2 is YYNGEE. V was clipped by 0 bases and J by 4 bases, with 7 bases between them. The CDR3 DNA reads TGTGCCAGCAGCGTAGGGCAGAGTAATGAAAAACTGTTTTTT. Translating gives CASSVGQSNEKLFF.

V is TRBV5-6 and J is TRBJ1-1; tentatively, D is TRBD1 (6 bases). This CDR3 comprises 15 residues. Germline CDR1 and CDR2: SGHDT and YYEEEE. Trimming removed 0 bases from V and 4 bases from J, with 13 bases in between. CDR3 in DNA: TGTGCCAGCAGCTTGGGTCCCGGGGGCGCCACTGAAGCTTTCTTT. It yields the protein CASSLGPGGATEAFF. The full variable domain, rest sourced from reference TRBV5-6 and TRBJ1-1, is DAGVTQSPTHLIKTRGQQVTLRCSPKSGHDTVSWYQQALGQGPQFIFQYYEEEERQRGNFPDRFSGHQFPNYSSELNVNALLLGDSALYLCASSLGPGGATEAFFGQGTRLTVV.

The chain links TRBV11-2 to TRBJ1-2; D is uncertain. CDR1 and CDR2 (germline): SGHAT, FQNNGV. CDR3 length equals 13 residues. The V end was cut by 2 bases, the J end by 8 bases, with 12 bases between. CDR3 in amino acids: CASSLQLAGGYTF. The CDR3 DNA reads TGTGCCAGCAGCTTACAGCTCGCGGGGGGCTACACCTTC.

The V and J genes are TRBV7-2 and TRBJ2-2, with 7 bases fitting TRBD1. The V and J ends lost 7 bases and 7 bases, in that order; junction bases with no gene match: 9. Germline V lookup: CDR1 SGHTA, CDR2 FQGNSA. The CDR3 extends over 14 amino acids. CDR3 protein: CASNSKGAVGELFF. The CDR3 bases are TGTGCCAGCAACTCTAAGGGGGCGGTCGGGGAGCTGTTTTTT.

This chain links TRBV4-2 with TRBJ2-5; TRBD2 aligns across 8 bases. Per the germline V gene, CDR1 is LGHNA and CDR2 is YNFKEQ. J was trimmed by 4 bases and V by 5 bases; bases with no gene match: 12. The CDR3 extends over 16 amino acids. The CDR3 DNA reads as TGTGCCAGCAGCACAAGCTCCAGCGGGGGACGAGAGACCCAGTACTTC. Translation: CASSTSSSGGRETQYF.

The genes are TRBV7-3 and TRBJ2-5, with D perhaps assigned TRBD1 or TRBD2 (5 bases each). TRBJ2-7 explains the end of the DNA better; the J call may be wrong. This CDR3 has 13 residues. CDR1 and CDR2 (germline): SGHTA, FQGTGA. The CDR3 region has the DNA TGTGCCAGCAGCCCGGGACCGGACTACGAGCAGTACTTC. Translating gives CASSPGPDYEQYF.

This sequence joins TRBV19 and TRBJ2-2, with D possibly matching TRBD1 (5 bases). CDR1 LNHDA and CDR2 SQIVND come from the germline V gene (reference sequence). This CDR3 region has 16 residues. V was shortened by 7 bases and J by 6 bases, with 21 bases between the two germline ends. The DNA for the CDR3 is TGTGCCAGTAACCCCGGACAAGCGCCAAAGGCCGGGGAGCTGTTTTTT. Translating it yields CASNPGQAPKAGELFF.

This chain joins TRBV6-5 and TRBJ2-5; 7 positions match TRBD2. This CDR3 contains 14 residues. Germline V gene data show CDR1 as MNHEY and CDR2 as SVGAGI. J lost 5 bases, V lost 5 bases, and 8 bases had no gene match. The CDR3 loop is CASSESGGLETQYF. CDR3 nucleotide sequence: TGTGCCAGCAGTGAATCGGGGGGTTTGGAGACCCAGTACTTC.

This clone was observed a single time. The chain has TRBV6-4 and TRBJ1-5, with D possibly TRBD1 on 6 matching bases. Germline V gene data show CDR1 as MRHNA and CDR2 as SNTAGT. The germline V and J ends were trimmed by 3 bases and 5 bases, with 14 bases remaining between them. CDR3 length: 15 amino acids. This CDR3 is CASSEEGGVDQPQHF. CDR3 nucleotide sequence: TGTGCCAGCAGTGAGGAGGGGGGGGTGGATCAGCCCCAGCATTTT.

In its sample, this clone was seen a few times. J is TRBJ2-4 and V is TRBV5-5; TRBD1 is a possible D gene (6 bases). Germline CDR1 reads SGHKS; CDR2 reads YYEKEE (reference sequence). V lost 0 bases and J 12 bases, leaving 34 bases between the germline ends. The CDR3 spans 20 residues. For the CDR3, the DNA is TGTGCCAGCAGCTTGGAGGCTACAGGGATTGGGATTCTACAAACATTTGCTCAGTACTTC. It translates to CASSLEATGIGILQTFAQYF.

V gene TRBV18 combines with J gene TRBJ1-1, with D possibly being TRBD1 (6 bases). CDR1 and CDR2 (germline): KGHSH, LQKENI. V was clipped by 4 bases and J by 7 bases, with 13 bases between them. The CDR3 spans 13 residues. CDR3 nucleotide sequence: TGTGCCAGCTCACTGAGGGGGGCGTTTGAAGCTTTCTTT. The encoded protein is CASSLRGAFEAFF.

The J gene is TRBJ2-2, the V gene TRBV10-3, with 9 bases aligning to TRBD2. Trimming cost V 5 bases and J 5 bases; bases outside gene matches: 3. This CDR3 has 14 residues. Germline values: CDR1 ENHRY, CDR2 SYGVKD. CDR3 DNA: TGTGCCATCAGTTCCGCGGGGGGGACCGGGGAGCTGTTTTTT. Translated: CAISSAGGTGELFF.